This T cell receptor beta chain was obtained from a study of monozygotic twins with inflammatory bowel disease. cDNA was produced in eight separate reactions per sample. Template switching added UMIs carrying a 6-nucleotide sample barcode. TCRdb reprocessed the 5' RACE reads and keeps a single row for each CDR3 protein, giving no DNA. In total, the table holds approximately 120,000 distinct CDR3 sequences. This CDR3 region has 15 residues. Germline V gene data show CDR1 as ENHRY and CDR2 as SYGVKD. Study-wide points: Clonotypes shared with others were fewer in IBD patients than in healthy twins, especially with disease activity.

A note on this clonotype: Its antigen is still unknown.

V is TRBV10-3 and J is TRBJ1-4; the D gene TCRdb calls, TRBD1, cannot be checked with no DNA. The sample comprised blood. The clonotype was recovered from a human donor with ulcerative colitis or Crohn's disease, or a healthy co-twin of an affected twin (not recorded which). The CDR3 loop reads CAISESKQGPEKLFF.